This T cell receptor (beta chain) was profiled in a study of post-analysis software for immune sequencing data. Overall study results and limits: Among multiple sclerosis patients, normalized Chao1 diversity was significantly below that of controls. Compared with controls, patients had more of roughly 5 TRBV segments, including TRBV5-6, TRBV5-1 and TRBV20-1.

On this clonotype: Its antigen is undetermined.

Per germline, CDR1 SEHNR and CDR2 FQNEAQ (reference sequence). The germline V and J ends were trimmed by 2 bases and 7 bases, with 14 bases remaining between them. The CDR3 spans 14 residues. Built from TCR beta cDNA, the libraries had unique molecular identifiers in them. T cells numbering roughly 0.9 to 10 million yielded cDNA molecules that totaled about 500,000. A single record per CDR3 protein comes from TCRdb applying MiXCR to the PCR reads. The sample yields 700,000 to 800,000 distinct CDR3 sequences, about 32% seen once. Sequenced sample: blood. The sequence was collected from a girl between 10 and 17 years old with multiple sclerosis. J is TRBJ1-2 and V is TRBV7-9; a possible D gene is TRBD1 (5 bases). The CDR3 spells CASSLLSTDCGYTF. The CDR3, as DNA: TGTGCCAGCAGCTTATTGTCGACAGACTGTGGCTACACCTTC.